Included here is one TCR beta chain sequence, with context. Its recognized antigen is unknown. Base quality data are lacking; no much larger clone is found one base away. This sample stems from a study of blood T cell repertoires in COVID-19 (TCRdb year 2020). Turning to the overall study: Collaborator samples came from the United States, Italy and Spain and covered acute and convalescent phases of COVID-19. Sample metadata almost always included a de-identified subject ID, COVID-19 status, age in years and sex. The material from the prospective study consisted of cDNA or gDNA derived from T cells, B-cell-depleted T cells, or PBMCs. The repertoires were released in a freely available public database meant as a resource for research on the immune response to SARS-CoV-2. Subjects who had been exposed to COVID-19, were actively infected with it, or had recovered from it provided the deeply sampled blood TCRbeta repertoires that made up the dataset. HLA class I and class II types, where available, came from metadata supplied by the sample provider rather than from assay-based typing. Samples came from the ongoing ImmuneRACE study (first 160 participants) plus 1,254 subjects from 6 global collaborators. What the work shows at the level of the full study, not this receptor alone: The amount of clinical and demographic metadata varied by source and participant and was provided uncurated.

Each collaborating institution followed its own protocols to collect whole blood in K2EDTA tubes. For TCRbeta analysis, collaborators shipped samples in one of three forms: frozen whole blood, isolated PBMCs, or DNA extracted from either of those sample types. TCRbeta CDR3 regions were amplified from genomic DNA by means of the immunoSEQ Assay, a bias-controlled multiplex PCR. As for the original processing: The number of nucleated cells in each sample was estimated from the amplification of reference gene primers within the assay. To quantify the absolute abundance of each unique TCRbeta CDR3 rearrangement, sequence reads were collapsed and filtered. For each sample, productive Simpson clonality was calculated as the square root of Simpson's diversity index across productive rearrangements. TCRdb stores this immuneACCESS table with in-frame sequences only. Part of the clones is absent; in the studies checked, under half of the shortfall reflects unresolved V genes, and no reason is known for the rest. V and J calls and clone size come straight from that table; D and trimming were deduced from the DNA. The sample profile shows fewer than 200,000 clones; approximately 90% of them were found once. The ten largest clones represent under 6.5% of the sample.

The CDR3 sequence holds 13 residues, the cysteine and phenylalanine included. Solely the CDR3 DNA is kept, with 39 bases framed from the first base. Trimming at the junction amounts to 2 bases on V and 6 bases on J, and the germline ends lie 10 bases apart. CDR1 and CDR2 (KGHSH, LQKENI) derive from the germline V gene. The receptor was isolated from a middle-aged man with active or convalescent COVID-19. The rearranged chain carries TRBV18 and TRBJ1-2; possibly the D gene is TRBD1, per 6 matching bases. The sequenced sample was peripheral blood. The CDR3 region reads CASSPMGADGYTF. The DNA sequence is TGTGCCAGCTCACCAATGGGGGCTGATGGCTACACCTTC.